Each of the 4 T cell receptor beta chains below was sequenced from the same sample in a study of identical twins' blood T cells. One entry per CDR3 protein results from TCRdb running MiXCR on the 5' RACE reads. There are around 380,000 distinct CDR3 sequences in the sample; roughly 31% occur only once, and 5.5% to 7% lies in the top ten. The material sequenced was PBMCs. Source of these receptors: a woman aged 18-50 years in good health.

This clonotype was counted between two and nine times. The chain combines TRBV29-1 with TRBJ1-2; the D is unclear. Trimming cost V 6 bases and J 6 bases, with 14 bases left between them. The CDR3 runs 12 residues. CDR1 and CDR2 from the germline V gene are SQVTM and ANQGSEA. The CDR3 here is CSVGLPEDGYTF. The CDR3 DNA is TGCAGCGTGGGCCTGCCAGAGGATGGCTACACCTTC.

This clonotype was picked up a small number of times. The chain recombines TRBV9 with TRBJ1-1; unclear D gene. This CDR3 is built from 12 residues. Trimming stripped 2 bases from V and 3 bases from J, with 5 bases between. Germline CDR1 and CDR2: SGDLS and YYNGEE. The CDR3 here is CASSVAYTEAFF. The CDR3 DNA reads as TGTGCCAGCAGCGTCGCCTACACTGAAGCTTTCTTT.

The V call is TRBV9, the J call TRBJ1-1; tentatively, D is TRBD1 (5 bases). Germline values: CDR1 SGDLS, CDR2 YYNGEE. The CDR3 runs 14 residues. V was clipped by 5 bases and J by 3 bases, with 14 bases between them. CDR3 bases: TGTGCCAGCAGAAGAGGGGAAGGAGACACTGAAGCTTTCTTT. Its translation: CASRRGEGDTEAFF. The whole variable domain, remainder taken from reference TRBV9 and TRBJ1-1, is DSGVTQTPKHLITATGQRVTLRCSPRSGDLSVYWYQQSLDQGLQFLIQYYNGEERAKGNILERFSAQQFPDLHSELNLSSLELGDSALYFCASRRGEGDTEAFFGQGTRLTVV.

This clonotype was counted only a few times. The chain joins TRBV7-9 to TRBJ2-1; D remains ambiguous. V was trimmed by 5 bases and J by 8 bases, leaving 7 bases between them. Per germline, CDR1 SEHNR and CDR2 FQNEAQ (reference sequence). The CDR3 is made up of 11 amino acids. CDR3 region: CASSLNHEQFF. In DNA form, the CDR3 reads TGTGCCAGCAGCCTGAACCATGAGCAGTTCTTC.